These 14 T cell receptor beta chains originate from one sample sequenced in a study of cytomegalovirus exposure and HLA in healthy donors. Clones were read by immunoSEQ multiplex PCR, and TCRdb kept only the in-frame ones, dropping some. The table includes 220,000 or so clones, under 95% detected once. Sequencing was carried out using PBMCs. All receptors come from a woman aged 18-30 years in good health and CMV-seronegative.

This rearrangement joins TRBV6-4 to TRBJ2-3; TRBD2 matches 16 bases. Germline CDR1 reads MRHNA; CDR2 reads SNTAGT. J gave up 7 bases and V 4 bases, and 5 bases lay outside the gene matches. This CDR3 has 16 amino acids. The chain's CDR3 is CASSGGLAGGLYTQYF. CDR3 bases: TGTGCCAGCAGTGGGGGACTAGCGGGAGGGTTATATACGCAGTATTTT.

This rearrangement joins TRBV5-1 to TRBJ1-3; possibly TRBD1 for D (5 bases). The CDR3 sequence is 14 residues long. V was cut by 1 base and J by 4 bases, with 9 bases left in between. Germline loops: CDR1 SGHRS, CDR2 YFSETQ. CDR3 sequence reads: CASSLRGYGNTIYF. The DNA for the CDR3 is TGCGCCAGCAGCTTGAGGGGTTACGGAAACACCATATATTTT.

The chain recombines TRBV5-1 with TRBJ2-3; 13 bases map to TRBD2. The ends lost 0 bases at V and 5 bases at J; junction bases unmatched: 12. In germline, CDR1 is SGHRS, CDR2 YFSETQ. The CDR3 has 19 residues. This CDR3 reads CASSLEGTGLAGAEDTQYF. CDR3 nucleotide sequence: TGCGCCAGCAGCTTGGAGGGGACCGGACTAGCGGGAGCGGAAGATACGCAGTATTTT. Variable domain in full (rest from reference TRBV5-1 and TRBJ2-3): KAGVTQTPRYLIKTRGQQVTLSCSPISGHRSVSWYQQTPGQGLQFLFEYFSETQRNKGNFPGRFSGRQFSNSRSEMNVSTLELGDSALYLCASSLEGTGLAGAEDTQYFGPGTRLTVL.

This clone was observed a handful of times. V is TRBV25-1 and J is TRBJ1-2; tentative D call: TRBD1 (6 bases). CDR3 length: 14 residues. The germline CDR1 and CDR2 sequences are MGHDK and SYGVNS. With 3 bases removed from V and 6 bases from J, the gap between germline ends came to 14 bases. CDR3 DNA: TGTGCCAGCAGTGAGATAGGGACACTTGATGGCTACACCTTC. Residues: CASSEIGTLDGYTF.

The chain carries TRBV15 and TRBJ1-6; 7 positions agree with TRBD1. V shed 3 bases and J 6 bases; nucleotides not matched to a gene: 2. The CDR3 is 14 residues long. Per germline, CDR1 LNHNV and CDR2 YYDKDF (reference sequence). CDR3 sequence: CATSRDRLNSPLHF. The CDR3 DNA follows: TGTGCCACCAGCAGGGACAGGCTTAATTCACCCCTCCACTTT.

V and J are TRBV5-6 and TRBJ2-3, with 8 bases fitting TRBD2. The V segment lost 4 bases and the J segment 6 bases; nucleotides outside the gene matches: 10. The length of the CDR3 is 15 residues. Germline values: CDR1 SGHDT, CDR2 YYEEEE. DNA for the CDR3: TGTGCCAGCAGCCCTACCGGGACTAGGAGGGATACGCAGTATTTT. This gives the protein CASSPTGTRRDTQYF.

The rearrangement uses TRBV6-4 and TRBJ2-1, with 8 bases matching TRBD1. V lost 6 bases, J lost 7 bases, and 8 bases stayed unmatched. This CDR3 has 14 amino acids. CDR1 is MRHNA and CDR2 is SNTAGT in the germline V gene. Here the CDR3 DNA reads TGTGCCAGCAGCCTAGGGACAGGTGAGAATGAGCAGTTCTTC. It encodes CASSLGTGENEQFF.

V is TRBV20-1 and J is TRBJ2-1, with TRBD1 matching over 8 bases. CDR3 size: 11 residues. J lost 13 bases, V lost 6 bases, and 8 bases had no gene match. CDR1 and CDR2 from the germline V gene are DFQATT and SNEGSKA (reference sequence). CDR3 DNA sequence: TGCAGTGCGACAGGGGAACTAACCCAGTTCTTC. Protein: CSATGELTQFF.

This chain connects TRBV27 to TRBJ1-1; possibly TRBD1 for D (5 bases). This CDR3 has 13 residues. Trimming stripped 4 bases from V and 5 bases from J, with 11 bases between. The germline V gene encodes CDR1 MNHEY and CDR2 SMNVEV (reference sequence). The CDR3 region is CASSSGVWTEAFF. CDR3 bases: TGTGCCAGCAGTTCGGGGGTTTGGACTGAAGCTTTCTTT.

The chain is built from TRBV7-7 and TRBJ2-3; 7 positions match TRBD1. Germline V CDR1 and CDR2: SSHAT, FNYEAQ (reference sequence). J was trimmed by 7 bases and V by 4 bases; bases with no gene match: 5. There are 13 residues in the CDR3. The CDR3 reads CASSYTTGNTQYF. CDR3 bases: TGTGCCAGCAGCTATACGACAGGGAATACGCAGTATTTT.

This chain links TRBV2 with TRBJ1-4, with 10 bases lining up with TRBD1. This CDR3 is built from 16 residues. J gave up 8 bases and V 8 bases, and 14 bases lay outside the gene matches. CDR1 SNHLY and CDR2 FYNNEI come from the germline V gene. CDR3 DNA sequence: TGTGCCAGCTATAGGGACAGGGGAGTGGCAGGAGAAAAACTGTTTTTT. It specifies CASYRDRGVAGEKLFF.

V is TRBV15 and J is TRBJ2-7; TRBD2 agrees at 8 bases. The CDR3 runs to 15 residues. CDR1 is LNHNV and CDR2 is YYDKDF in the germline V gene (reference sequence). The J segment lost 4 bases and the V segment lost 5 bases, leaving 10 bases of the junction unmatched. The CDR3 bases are TGTGCCACCAGCCGTAGCGGGAACTATTATTACGAGCAGTACTTC. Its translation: CATSRSGNYYYEQYF.

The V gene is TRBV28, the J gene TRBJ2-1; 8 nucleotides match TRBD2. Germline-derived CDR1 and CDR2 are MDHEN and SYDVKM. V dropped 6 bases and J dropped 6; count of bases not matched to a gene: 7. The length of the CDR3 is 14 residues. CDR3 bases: TGTGCCAGCAGGGGCGGGAGGTCCCTCAATGAGCAGTTCTTC. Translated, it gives CASRGGRSLNEQFF.

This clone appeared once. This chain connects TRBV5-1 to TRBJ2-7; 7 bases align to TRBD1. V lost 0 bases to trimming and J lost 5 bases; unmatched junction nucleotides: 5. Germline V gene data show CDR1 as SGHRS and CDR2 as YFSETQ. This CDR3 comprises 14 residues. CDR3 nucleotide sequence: TGCGCCAGCAGCTTGGAGGGGGCAGTTAACGAGCAGTACTTC. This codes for CASSLEGAVNEQYF.